These 14 T cell receptor beta chains originate from one sample sequenced in a study of T-cell reconstitution after alpha-beta-depleted transplantation in children. Unique molecular identifiers were incorporated during preparation of the TCRbeta library. Each CDR3 protein is one row after TCRdb ran MiXCR on the PCR reads. The sample lists fewer than 1 million distinct CDR3 sequences; 16% were seen once. Sequenced here: PBMCs, mostly from graft donor cells, sampled 360 days after TCRalphabeta/CD19-depleted stem cell transplant. Receptors were obtained from a male patient aged 10 to 17 who had a stem cell transplant for acute lymphoblastic leukemia, so the T cells may come from the graft donor.

This clonotype appeared many times. The V and J genes are TRBV4-2 and TRBJ2-1; D may be TRBD2 (5 bases). This CDR3 comprises 15 residues. V was pared by 4 bases and J by 0 bases, with 10 bases between. CDR1 is LGHNA and CDR2 is YNFKEQ in the germline V gene. CDR3 loop: CASSREINSYNEQFF. The CDR3 DNA follows: TGTGCCAGCAGCCGGGAGATAAACTCCTACAATGAGCAGTTCTTC.

This chain links TRBV5-1 with TRBJ2-7; perhaps TRBD1 as D (5 bases). V lost 3 bases to trimming and J lost 6 bases, with 10 bases between them. This CDR3 is 12 amino acids long. From germline, CDR1 is SGHRS and CDR2 YFSETQ. The CDR3: CASSCCGAEQYF. The CDR3 DNA is TGCGCCAGCAGCTGTTGTGGGGCCGAGCAGTACTTC.

The chain couples TRBV7-9 to TRBJ2-3; D might be TRBD1 or TRBD2, each matching 7 bases. Trimming cost V 6 bases and J 4 bases, with 14 bases left between them. Germline V gene data show CDR1 as SEHNR and CDR2 as FQNEAQ (reference sequence). The CDR3 sequence is 14 residues long. CDR3 coding DNA: TGTGCCAGCAGTCGACAGGGAGGGGCAGATACGCAGTATTTT. Translating it yields CASSRQGGADTQYF.

In this sample, this clonotype turned up a few times. The rearrangement links TRBV12-3 or TRBV12-4 to TRBJ2-7; D may be TRBD1 (5 bases). There are 13 residues in the CDR3. Deletions cut 6 bases from V and 6 bases from J, with 15 bases between. The CDR3 protein is CASRVLKGREQYF. As DNA, the CDR3 is TGTGCCAGCAGGGTCCTAAAGGGGCGCGAGCAGTACTTC.

The chain's CDR3 is CSARQGGGPPQYF. Here the CDR3 DNA reads TGCAGTGCTAGACAGGGTGGAGGGCCACCGCAGTATTTT. The chain has TRBV20-1 and TRBJ2-3; D possibly corresponds to TRBD2 (6 bases). This CDR3 comprises 13 residues. Trimming left V 2 bases short and J 10 bases short, with 16 bases between. Looked up from germline, CDR1 is DFQATT and CDR2 is SNEGSKA (reference sequence).

The genes are TRBV7-2 and TRBJ2-3; D not certain. V dropped 6 bases and J dropped 0 bases, with 16 bases sitting between them. Looked up from germline, CDR1 is SGHTA and CDR2 is FQGNSA. This CDR3 spans 16 amino acids. CDR3: CASSPVAALSTDTQYF. CDR3 DNA sequence: TGTGCCAGCAGTCCAGTTGCCGCGTTAAGCACAGATACGCAGTATTTT.

The chain combines TRBV20-1 with TRBJ2-7; D unresolved. Germline V lookup: CDR1 DFQATT, CDR2 SNEGSKA (reference sequence). The germline V and J ends were trimmed by 6 bases and 3 bases, with 15 bases remaining between them. The CDR3 consists of 13 residues. CDR3 in DNA: TGCAGTGCGACGACACTTTTCGTCTACGAGCAGTACTTC. Protein: CSATTLFVYEQYF.

The table lists this clonotype with a few counts. This chain connects TRBV7-6 to TRBJ2-3; TRBD2 matches at 14 bases. The V and J ends lost 4 bases and 3 bases, in that order; junction bases with no gene match: 3. CDR1 and CDR2 (germline): SGHVS, FNYEAQ. The CDR3 extends over 16 amino acids. The CDR3 DNA reads TGTGCCAGCAGCTGGACTAGCGGGAGGACTACAGATACGCAGTATTTT. Translated: CASSWTSGRTTDTQYF.

This clonotype was found a few times. The chain couples TRBV5-1 to TRBJ2-5, with 7 bases identical to TRBD2. The CDR3 covers 15 residues. J was trimmed by 2 bases and V by 2 bases; bases with no gene match: 6. In germline, CDR1 is SGHRS, CDR2 YFSETQ. The CDR3 loop is CASSFRDGRQETQYF. In DNA, the CDR3 is TGCGCCAGCAGCTTCCGGGACGGGAGGCAAGAGACCCAGTACTTC.

The CDR3 spells CASRIGESITGELFF. CDR3 nucleotides: TGTGCCAGCAGGATAGGGGAAAGTATCACCGGGGAGCTGTTTTTT. The V and J genes are TRBV2 and TRBJ2-2; perhaps TRBD1 as D (5 bases). This CDR3 has 15 amino acids. V was pared by 6 bases and J by 4 bases, with 15 bases between. In germline, CDR1 is SNHLY, CDR2 FYNNEI.

This clonotype was counted ten times or more. The rearrangement links TRBV5-5 to TRBJ2-1; 10 nucleotides line up with TRBD2. Per germline, CDR1 SGHKS and CDR2 YYEKEE (reference sequence). The CDR3 is 15 residues long. Germline trimming cut 6 bases from V and 4 bases from J; bases unmatched to any gene: 7. The CDR3 reads CASNPPSGSYNEQFF. CDR3 in DNA: TGTGCCAGCAATCCGCCTAGCGGGAGTTACAATGAGCAGTTCTTC.

This clonotype occurred many times. The V gene is TRBV4-1, the J gene TRBJ2-1, with D maybe TRBD2 (5 bases). CDR3 length: 11 amino acids. CDR1 is MGHRA, CDR2 YSYEKL, per germline. The germline V and J ends were trimmed by 1 base and 10 bases, with 5 bases remaining between them. The CDR3 region is CASSQGREQFF. CDR3 nucleotides: TGCGCCAGCAGCCAAGGGAGGGAGCAGTTCTTC.

The chain uses TRBV12-3 or TRBV12-4 and TRBJ2-3; TRBD1 matches at 8 bases. CDR3 size: 14 residues. V was clipped by 3 bases and J by 5 bases; unmatched bases: 4. This CDR3 reads CASSFQGAGDTQYF. DNA for the CDR3: TGTGCCAGCAGTTTTCAGGGGGCAGGAGATACGCAGTATTTT.

This clonotype was recorded many times. The chain employs TRBV29-1 and TRBJ2-1; 14 bases map to TRBD2. This CDR3 is 14 amino acids long. V lost 6 bases, J lost 14 bases, and 12 bases stayed unmatched. The germline V gene encodes CDR1 SQVTM and CDR2 ANQGSEA. CDR3 amino acids: CSVPLGLAGVAEFF. DNA for the CDR3: TGCAGCGTCCCTCTGGGACTAGCGGGAGTGGCTGAGTTCTTC.